The 28 T cell receptor beta chains below all came from one sample that was sequenced in a study of technical replicates of blood from several donors. The protocol was immunoSEQ multiplex PCR, while the TCRdb copy is restricted to in-frame clones and leaves out a portion. The sample has 60,000 to 90,000 clones, around 97% seen once. Specimen: T cells isolated from PBMCs. Receptor source: a human donor in good health.

The gene calls are TRBV25-1 and TRBJ2-7; 10 positions agree with TRBD2. The CDR3 totals 17 residues. The V gene end was trimmed by 0 bases and the J gene end by 6 bases; junction bases not matched to a gene: 11. Germline values: CDR1 MGHDK, CDR2 SYGVNS. The CDR3 DNA sequence: TGTGCCAGCAGTGAATATGGGAAGCTAGCGGGAGTTTCCGAGCAGTACTTC. This encodes CASSEYGKLAGVSEQYF.

This clone appeared a single time. The V gene is TRBV5-6, the J gene TRBJ1-5; 9 positions agree with TRBD1. This CDR3 comprises 16 residues. Germline CDR1 is SGHDT and CDR2 is YYEEEE. The V segment lost 1 base and the J segment 7 bases; nucleotides outside the gene matches: 9. The CDR3 sequence is CASSLRGQGLGQPQHF. The DNA for the CDR3 is TGTGCCAGCAGCTTGAGGGGACAGGGCCTAGGCCAGCCCCAGCATTTT.

This rearrangement joins TRBV19 to TRBJ1-2; 9 bases fit TRBD1. There are 17 residues in the CDR3. Germline values: CDR1 LNHDA, CDR2 SQIVND (reference sequence). Germline trimming cut 6 bases from V and 6 bases from J; bases unmatched to any gene: 17. The CDR3: CASSDISGGQGIHGYTF. DNA for the CDR3: TGTGCCAGTAGCGATATTTCCGGGGGACAGGGAATTCATGGCTACACCTTC.

The rearrangement uses TRBV7-2 and TRBJ1-3; D possibly corresponds to TRBD1 (5 bases). CDR1 and CDR2 (germline): SGHTA, FQGNSA. Trimming removed 3 bases from V and 0 bases from J, with 12 bases in between. This CDR3 is 16 amino acids long. In nucleotides, the CDR3 is TGTGCCAGCAGCTTGGGTTGGGGGGGCTCTGGAAACACCATATATTTT. Its translation is CASSLGWGGSGNTIYF.

This chain uses TRBV7-2 with TRBJ2-7, with D possibly being TRBD2 (5 bases). Germline V gene sequence: CDR1 SGHTA, CDR2 FQGNSA. The CDR3 consists of 13 residues. Trimming removed 10 bases at V and 4 bases at J, with 17 bases between. CDR3 loop: CATRIELVYEQYF. The CDR3 DNA reads TGTGCCACCAGGATAGAACTAGTTTACGAGCAGTACTTC.

As concerns this clone: Other DNA sequences in the sample encode the same CDR3. The chain uses TRBV30 and TRBJ2-7, with TRBD2 as a possible D gene (5 bases). In germline, CDR1 is GTSNPN, CDR2 SVGIG (reference sequence). Trimming took off 2 bases at V and 4 bases at J, with 6 bases between the two ends. The CDR3 runs 11 residues. The CDR3 here is CAWSTSYEQYF. CDR3 coding DNA: TGTGCCTGGAGTACTAGTTACGAGCAGTACTTC.

This clone has a single count. This sequence joins TRBV4-1 and TRBJ2-4; tentative D call: TRBD1 (5 bases). CDR1 is MGHRA and CDR2 is YSYEKL in the germline V gene. The CDR3 has 16 amino acids. With 0 bases removed from V and 1 base from J, the gap between germline ends came to 10 bases. CDR3 in amino acids: CASSQEPQGAKNIQYF. The DNA for the CDR3 is TGCGCCAGCAGCCAAGAACCTCAGGGTGCCAAAAACATTCAGTACTTC.

CDR3 region: CASSSLSGRNNEQFF. CDR3 nucleotides: TGTGCCAGCAGTTCCCTTAGCGGGAGGAACAATGAGCAGTTCTTC. J is TRBJ2-1 and V is TRBV27, with 10 bases fitting TRBD2. J gave up 5 bases and V 4 bases, and 5 bases lay outside the gene matches. This CDR3 has 15 amino acids. CDR1 and CDR2 (germline): MNHEY, SMNVEV (reference sequence).

CDR3 loop: CASSQWSGYEQYF. CDR3 coding DNA: TGTGCCAGCAGTCAATGGTCCGGCTACGAGCAGTACTTC. The chain recombines TRBV6-1 with TRBJ2-7; D unresolved. V lost 5 bases and J lost 3, with 11 bases in between. This CDR3 is built from 13 residues. Germline V CDR1 and CDR2: MNHNS, SASEGT.

The rearrangement joins TRBV7-3 to TRBJ2-6; no firm D call. The CDR3 sequence is 15 residues long. V was pared by 6 bases and J by 0 bases, with 9 bases between. Germline-derived CDR1 and CDR2 are SGHTA and FQGTGA. CDR3 loop: CASSSDFSGANVLTF. As DNA, the CDR3 is TGTGCCAGCAGTTCCGACTTCTCTGGGGCCAACGTCCTGACTTTC.

The genes are TRBV5-4 and TRBJ2-3; no definite D call. V shed 2 bases and J shed 0 bases, with 4 bases lying between them. The CDR3 sequence is 13 residues long. The germline V gene encodes CDR1 SGHNT and CDR2 YYREEE (reference sequence). The CDR3: CASSFLSTDTQYF. The CDR3, as DNA: TGTGCCAGCAGCTTCTTGAGCACAGATACGCAGTATTTT.

The chain carries TRBV7-3 and TRBJ2-2; tentatively, D is TRBD2 (5 bases). The V gene's germline CDR1 is SGHTA and CDR2 FQGTGA. CDR3 length equals 12 residues. Trimming pared 6 bases from V and 6 bases from J, leaving 8 bases between. This CDR3 is CASRLEAGELFF. CDR3 nucleotides: TGTGCCAGCAGACTAGAGGCCGGGGAGCTGTTTTTT.

This clone was seen a single time. V usage is TRBV5-1 and J usage is TRBJ1-3; tentatively, D is TRBD1 (6 bases). Trimming left V 4 bases short and J 0 bases short, with 11 bases between. The CDR3 length is 15 residues. Germline values: CDR1 SGHRS, CDR2 YFSETQ. CDR3 bases: TGCGCCAGCAGCCCTGGACAGTTCTCTGGAAACACCATATATTTT. This gives the protein CASSPGQFSGNTIYF.

This chain links TRBV28 with TRBJ2-1, with 10 bases identical to TRBD2. CDR1 and CDR2 from the germline V gene are MDHEN and SYDVKM. V gave up 4 bases and J gave up 2 bases; unmatched junction bases: 5. There are 16 residues in the CDR3. CDR3 coding DNA: TGTGCCAGCAGTTCAGCGGGAGGGGGCCCCTACAATGAGCAGTTCTTC. Translation gives CASSSAGGGPYNEQFF.

This chain connects TRBV4-2 to TRBJ1-2; 7 bases line up with TRBD1. V was clipped by 0 bases and J by 8 bases; unmatched bases: 15. Per the germline V gene, CDR1 is LGHNA and CDR2 is YNFKEQ. The CDR3 runs to 17 residues. The CDR3 sequence is CASSQEWGQGGEVGYTF. In DNA, the CDR3 is TGTGCCAGCAGCCAAGAATGGGGTCAGGGGGGAGAGGTCGGCTACACCTTC.

The chain recombines TRBV19 with TRBJ1-1; D is perhaps TRBD1 (6 bases). The germline CDR1 and CDR2 sequences are LNHDA and SQIVND (reference sequence). This CDR3 is built from 13 residues. V was pared by 7 bases and J by 0 bases, with 9 bases between. In DNA form, the CDR3 reads TGTGCCAGTACCGGGACATTGAACACTGAAGCTTTCTTT. Translating it yields CASTGTLNTEAFF.

This chain connects TRBV7-3 to TRBJ2-2; TRBD1 matches 10 bases. The CDR3 consists of 15 residues. Germline V CDR1 and CDR2: SGHTA, FQGTGA. After removal of 3 bases from V and 4 bases from J, the junction contained 2 bases not matched to a gene. The CDR3 here is CASSFGQGVTGELFF. The DNA of the CDR3 is TGTGCCAGCAGCTTCGGACAGGGGGTCACCGGGGAGCTGTTTTTT. The variable domain in full, completed from reference TRBV7-3 and TRBJ2-2, reads GAGVSQTPSNKVTEKGKYVELRCDPISGHTALYWYRQSLGQGPEFLIYFQGTGAADDSGLPNDRFFAVRPEGSVSTLKIQRTERGDSAVYLCASSFGQGVTGELFFGEGSRLTVL.

The rearrangement joins TRBV5-1 to TRBJ2-1; possible D gene TRBD2, 5 bases. Trimming pared 4 bases from V and 6 bases from J, leaving 8 bases between. Germline V CDR1 and CDR2: SGHRS, YFSETQ. The CDR3 extends over 12 amino acids. CDR3: CASSPDSNEQFF. The CDR3, as DNA: TGCGCCAGCAGCCCGGACTCCAATGAGCAGTTCTTC.

The chain links TRBV7-3 to TRBJ2-3, with no clear D. Trimming left V 8 bases short and J 1 base short, with 4 bases between. Looked up from germline, CDR1 is SGHTA and CDR2 is FQGTGA. This CDR3 is 11 amino acids long. As DNA, the CDR3 is TGTGCCAGCCGCGGCACAGATACGCAGTATTTT. Residues: CASRGTDTQYF.

The chain combines TRBV7-9 with TRBJ1-2, with 9 bases that match TRBD1. This CDR3 is 18 amino acids long. V lost 4 bases and J lost 4; bases outside the gene matches: 16. Looked up from germline, CDR1 is SEHNR and CDR2 is FQNEAQ (reference sequence). CDR3 nucleotides: TGTGCCAGCAGCTCATCCGGGACAGGGCGGTCCATGACCTATGGCTACACCTTC. This sequence encodes CASSSSGTGRSMTYGYTF.

V gene TRBV6-5 combines with J gene TRBJ2-3, with D possibly TRBD2 on 6 matching bases. CDR1 MNHEY and CDR2 SVGAGI come from the germline V gene. The CDR3 is made up of 16 amino acids. The V end lost 2 bases, the J end lost 0 bases, and 12 bases lay between the germline ends. CDR3 DNA: TGTGCCAGCAGTTACGGGCTAGCGTCAAGCACAGATACGCAGTATTTT. It translates to CASSYGLASSTDTQYF.

The CDR3 loop reads CASSEVSPYNEQFF. The CDR3 nucleotides are TGTGCCAGCAGTGAAGTTTCCCCATACAATGAGCAGTTCTTC. This sequence joins TRBV2 and TRBJ2-1; D uncertain. In germline, CDR1 is SNHLY, CDR2 FYNNEI. Trimming cost V 1 base and J 4 bases, with 8 bases left between them. This CDR3 spans 14 amino acids.

The J gene is TRBJ2-6, the V gene TRBV7-8; 10 bases line up with TRBD1. Germline CDR1 reads SGHVS; CDR2 reads FQNEAQ. V lost 5 bases, J lost 4 bases, and 8 bases stayed unmatched. The CDR3 covers 17 residues. The CDR3 DNA sequence: TGTGCCAGCAGCCGGACAGGGGGGATCACCGGGGCCAACGTCCTGACTTTC. Amino acids: CASSRTGGITGANVLTF.

In its sample, this clone was seen a few times. This chain links TRBV7-8 with TRBJ2-2; 8 bases are shared with TRBD2. This CDR3 spans 15 amino acids. Per germline, CDR1 SGHVS and CDR2 FQNEAQ. The V and J ends lost 5 bases and 3 bases, in that order; junction bases with no gene match: 5. CDR3 DNA sequence: TGTGCCAGCAGCCCCAATAGCGGGGACACCGGGGAGCTGTTTTTT. Its protein product is CASSPNSGDTGELFF.

This rearrangement joins TRBV4-1 to TRBJ2-7, with 9 positions matching TRBD1. Losses at the gene ends were 4 bases for V and 4 bases for J; bases not matched to a gene: 11. This CDR3 is 16 amino acids long. From germline, CDR1 is MGHRA and CDR2 YSYEKL. The CDR3 sequence: CASSLLTGTGIYEQYF. DNA of the CDR3: TGCGCCAGCAGCCTCCTTACCGGGACAGGGATTTACGAGCAGTACTTC.

The chain employs TRBV5-1 and TRBJ2-5; 8 nucleotides agree with TRBD2. The V segment lost 1 base and the J segment 1 base; nucleotides outside the gene matches: 3. The CDR3 is 15 amino acids. The germline V gene encodes CDR1 SGHRS and CDR2 YFSETQ. The CDR3 is CASSLLAGSQETQYF. The CDR3 DNA sequence: TGCGCCAGCAGCTTGCTAGCGGGCTCCCAAGAGACCCAGTACTTC.

The chain employs TRBV19 and TRBJ1-1; 9 bases are shared with TRBD1. The length of the CDR3 is 16 residues. CDR1 and CDR2 (germline): LNHDA, SQIVND (reference sequence). V lost 6 bases to trimming and J lost 1 base; unmatched junction nucleotides: 9. The CDR3 is CASRPGQGRRNTEAFF. CDR3 DNA: TGTGCCAGTAGACCGGGACAGGGAAGGAGGAACACTGAAGCTTTCTTT.

The chain carries TRBV4-3 and TRBJ2-7; 9 bases line up with TRBD2. The CDR3 extends over 14 amino acids. Germline values: CDR1 LGHNA, CDR2 YSLEER. V lost 1 base to trimming and J lost 7 bases; unmatched junction nucleotides: 5. CDR3 nucleotide sequence: TGCGCCAGCAGCCAAGGGTTAGGACTAGCGGAGCAGTACTTC. It translates to CASSQGLGLAEQYF.